A single sample is the source of the 23 T cell receptor beta chains below, sequenced in a study of human thymus T cells. Using immunoSEQ multiplex PCR, the repertoire was profiled, and TCRdb retains in-frame clones only, with some absent. The sample holds about 120,000 clones, more than 90% seen once. Thymus specimens were resections from corrective heart surgery. The sample comprised thymus tissue. These receptors all come from a boy younger than two with a congenital heart defect but otherwise immunologically healthy.

In this sample, this clone turned up a few times. The chain carries TRBV6-5 and TRBJ2-1; 8 bases are shared with TRBD1. After removal of 6 bases from V and 4 bases from J, the junction contained 8 bases not matched to a gene. The length of the CDR3 is 15 residues. Germline CDR1 is MNHEY and CDR2 is SVGAGI. Written as DNA, the CDR3 is TGTGCCAGCAGCCAGTACAGGGGGAAGTACAATGAGCAGTTCTTC. It is translated as CASSQYRGKYNEQFF.

The chain recombines TRBV7-2 with TRBJ2-3, with 13 bases aligning to TRBD2. The CDR3 runs to 18 residues. With V trimmed by 1 base and J by 4 bases, 8 bases remained unmatched. Germline V gene sequence: CDR1 SGHTA, CDR2 FQGNSA. The CDR3 DNA reads TGTGCCAGCAGCTTAGGGAGACGACTAGCGGGGGGCTCAGATACGCAGTATTTT. It codes for CASSLGRRLAGGSDTQYF.

V usage is TRBV7-2 and J usage is TRBJ2-7; D may correspond to TRBD1 or TRBD2 (6 bases each). The germline CDR1 and CDR2 sequences are SGHTA and FQGNSA. The CDR3 extends over 16 amino acids. The ends were cut back, 5 bases at V and 5 bases at J, with 22 bases in the middle. The CDR3 nucleotides are TGTGCCAGCAGCCCCCGGAGGGGGGTGACCTTAAACGAGCAGTACTTC. Translating gives CASSPRRGVTLNEQYF.

V usage is TRBV11-2 and J usage is TRBJ1-1; a weak D match, TRBD1 (5 bases). The CDR3 is 13 amino acids. Trimming took 4 bases from V and 7 from J, leaving 13 bases between them. Germline V gene lookup returns CDR1 SGHAT and CDR2 FQNNGV. The CDR3 region is CASSSLTVGEAFF. The DNA for the CDR3 is TGTGCCAGCAGCTCTCTGACAGTCGGTGAAGCTTTCTTT. The whole variable domain, remainder taken from reference TRBV11-2 and TRBJ1-1, is EAGVAQSPRYKIIEKRQSVAFWCNPISGHATLYWYQQILGQGPKLLIQFQNNGVVDDSQLPKDRFSAERLKGVDSTLKIQPAKLEDSAVYLCASSSLTVGEAFFGQGTRLTVV.

The chain combines TRBV6-1 with TRBJ2-7; weak D call: TRBD2 (6 bases). Trimming shortened V by 6 bases and J by 0 bases, and 12 bases separated the two germline ends. The length of the CDR3 is 14 residues. Germline lookup yields CDR1 MNHNS and CDR2 SASEGT. The CDR3 spells CASRSGVSSYEQYF. CDR3 bases: TGTGCCAGCAGGTCGGGAGTAAGCTCCTACGAGCAGTACTTC.

The V and J genes are TRBV4-3 and TRBJ1-1; unclear D gene. This CDR3 contains 13 residues. V lost 0 bases and J 3 bases, leaving 5 bases between the germline ends. Looked up from germline, CDR1 is LGHNA and CDR2 is YSLEER. The CDR3 loop reads CASSQEGHTEAFF. CDR3 sequence (DNA): TGCGCCAGCAGCCAAGAGGGTCACACTGAAGCTTTCTTT.

This chain connects TRBV18 to TRBJ2-1; D possibly matches TRBD1 or TRBD2 (5 bases each). V was clipped by 0 bases and J by 0 bases, with 18 bases between them. Germline CDR1 is KGHSH and CDR2 is LQKENI. The CDR3 is 19 residues long. CDR3 bases: TGTGCCAGCTCACCACCGGCAGCTGGGGGATTAAGCTCCTACAATGAGCAGTTCTTC. Amino acids: CASSPPAAGGLSSYNEQFF.

The genes are TRBV6-6 and TRBJ1-5; 10 bases match TRBD1. The CDR3 is made up of 16 amino acids. Unmatched junction bases numbered 1, after V lost 2 bases and J lost 0 bases. Germline CDR1 MNHNY, CDR2 SVGAGI (reference sequence). Here the CDR3 DNA reads TGTGCCAGCAGTTACGGGACAGGGGATAGCAATCAGCCCCAGCATTTT. Its protein product is CASSYGTGDSNQPQHF.

The V and J genes are TRBV4-2 and TRBJ2-1, with TRBD2 identical over 12 bases. With V trimmed by 1 base and J by 4 bases, 5 bases remained unmatched. This CDR3 comprises 17 residues. The germline V gene has CDR1 LGHNA and CDR2 YNFKEQ. The CDR3 DNA reads TGTGCCAGCAGCCAAGGGTATCTAGCGGGGGGGTACAATGAGCAGTTCTTC. This translates into CASSQGYLAGGYNEQFF.

The chain has TRBV19 and TRBJ2-7; 12 bases line up with TRBD1. With 7 bases clipped from V and 4 bases from J, the junction kept 14 bases outside the gene matches. The CDR3 spans 17 residues. Germline V gene sequence: CDR1 LNHDA, CDR2 SQIVND (reference sequence). CDR3 DNA: TGTGCCAGTAACCCCTCCCACCGGGACAGGGGGCGATACGAGCAGTACTTC. Protein product: CASNPSHRDRGRYEQYF.

This clone was observed a single time. This chain links TRBV6-5 with TRBJ2-2; D is undetermined. Trimming cost V 6 bases and J 1 base, with 9 bases left between them. This CDR3 region has 14 residues. Germline V gene sequence: CDR1 MNHEY, CDR2 SVGAGI. The DNA of the CDR3 is TGTGCCAGCAGCCCGAGCCTGAACACCGGGGAGCTGTTTTTT. Its translation: CASSPSLNTGELFF.

The J gene is TRBJ2-5, the V gene TRBV4-1; D is perhaps TRBD2 (7 bases). Germline V CDR1 and CDR2: MGHRA, YSYEKL. V dropped 0 bases and J dropped 6 bases, with 11 bases sitting between them. The CDR3 runs 14 residues. In DNA, the CDR3 is TGCGCCAGCAGCCAAGATGGGGGGGCCAAGACCCAGTACTTC. This encodes CASSQDGGAKTQYF.

The genes are TRBV7-9 and TRBJ1-3; 7 nucleotides line up with TRBD1. Germline V gene data show CDR1 as SEHNR and CDR2 as FQNEAQ (reference sequence). V lost 2 bases, J lost 4 bases, and 17 bases stayed unmatched. The CDR3 covers 19 residues. The CDR3 nucleotides read TGTGCCAGCAGCTTACATCGACTTTTGGCTACAGGGGACGGAAACACCATATATTTT. The encoded protein is CASSLHRLLATGDGNTIYF. The whole variable domain, filled in from reference TRBV7-9 and TRBJ1-3, reads DTGVSQNPRHKITKRGQNVTFRCDPISEHNRLYWYRQTLGQGPEFLTYFQNEAQLEKSRLLSDRFSAERPKGSFSTLEIQRTEQGDSAMYLCASSLHRLLATGDGNTIYFGEGSWLTVV.

This chain links TRBV5-1 with TRBJ2-3, with a weak D call TRBD2 (6 bases). CDR1 is SGHRS, CDR2 YFSETQ, per germline. V gave up 5 bases and J gave up 6 bases, with 19 bases separating them. The CDR3 covers 15 residues. This chain's CDR3 is CASSPTRGRQDTQYF. The DNA for the CDR3 is TGCGCCAGCAGTCCGACGCGGGGCCGACAGGATACGCAGTATTTT. Together with reference TRBV5-1 and TRBJ2-3, the CDR3 gives the full variable domain: KAGVTQTPRYLIKTRGQQVTLSCSPISGHRSVSWYQQTPGQGLQFLFEYFSETQRNKGNFPGRFSGRQFSNSRSEMNVSTLELGDSALYLCASSPTRGRQDTQYFGPGTRLTVL.

The chain is built from TRBV2 and TRBJ1-3; D is unresolved. This CDR3 spans 15 amino acids. The germline gives CDR1 SNHLY, CDR2 FYNNEI. Trimming cost V 8 bases and J 0 bases, with 14 bases left between them. CDR3 bases: TGTGCCAGCGCTACAGTCACTTACTCTGGAAACACCATATATTTT. This encodes CASATVTYSGNTIYF.

This clone was found once. The rearrangement joins TRBV11-1 to TRBJ2-5; a weak D match, TRBD1 (6 bases). CDR1 is SGHAT and CDR2 is FQDESV in the germline V gene (reference sequence). The CDR3 has 15 residues. V lost 5 bases, J lost 2 bases, and 15 bases lay in between. The CDR3 nucleotides are TGTGCCAGCAGCCTGGGAACAGGGCGTCAAGAGACCCAGTACTTC. Amino acid sequence: CASSLGTGRQETQYF.

The J gene is TRBJ2-5, the V gene TRBV7-2; perhaps TRBD2 as D (5 bases). From germline, CDR1 is SGHTA and CDR2 FQGNSA. V gave up 1 base and J gave up 3 bases, with 9 bases separating them. This CDR3 is built from 14 residues. CDR3 nucleotide sequence: TGTGCCAGCAGCTTAGGGACTGAAGAAGAGACCCAGTACTTC. Amino acid sequence: CASSLGTEEETQYF. Drawing the rest from reference TRBV7-2 and TRBJ2-5, the complete variable domain is GAGVSQSPSNKVTEKGKDVELRCDPISGHTALYWYRQSLGQGLEFLIYFQGNSAPDKSGLPSDRFSAERTGGSVSTLTIQRTQQEDSAVYLCASSLGTEEETQYFGPGTRLLVL.

This clone was seen once. The chain links TRBV4-1 to TRBJ2-7; either TRBD1 or TRBD2 may fit D (6 bases each). V shed 1 base and J shed 8 bases, with 9 bases lying between them. The CDR3 sequence is 12 residues long. Germline V lookup: CDR1 MGHRA, CDR2 YSYEKL. The CDR3 loop reads CASSQVGGKQYF. CDR3 coding DNA: TGCGCCAGCAGCCAAGTAGGGGGGAAGCAGTACTTC.

The chain recombines TRBV11-2 with TRBJ2-7; 10 bases match TRBD2. The V segment lost 1 base and the J segment 6 bases; nucleotides outside the gene matches: 6. The V gene's germline CDR1 is SGHAT and CDR2 FQNNGV. This CDR3 is built from 15 residues. The CDR3 bases are TGTGCCAGCAGCTTAGGGGCACTAGCGGGACTCGAGCAGTACTTC. Its translation: CASSLGALAGLEQYF.

This clone was picked up one time. The chain joins TRBV28 to TRBJ1-6; a weak D match, TRBD1 (5 bases). This CDR3 is built from 17 residues. With 3 bases removed from V and 5 bases from J, the gap between germline ends came to 17 bases. Germline V gene sequence: CDR1 MDHEN, CDR2 SYDVKM. The CDR3 sequence is CASSFSRGPLNNSPLHF. The DNA of the CDR3 is TGTGCCAGCAGTTTCTCAAGGGGTCCGCTCAATAATTCACCCCTCCACTTT.

Here the CDR3 reads CASSPGQLSSGNTIYF. In DNA form, the CDR3 reads TGCGCCAGCAGCCCGGGACAGTTGAGCTCTGGAAACACCATATATTTT. V is TRBV5-1 and J is TRBJ1-3; 7 bases line up with TRBD1. Germline lookup yields CDR1 SGHRS and CDR2 YFSETQ. V gave up 4 bases and J gave up 0 bases; unmatched junction bases: 7. The CDR3 totals 16 residues.

The chain links TRBV7-2 to TRBJ2-2; TRBD2 matches 8 bases. V shed 1 base, J shed 2 bases, and the junction held 6 bases outside the gene matches. This CDR3 has 17 amino acids. Germline V CDR1 and CDR2: SGHTA, FQGNSA. CDR3 in DNA: TGTGCCAGCAGCTTAGTCAAAGCGGGGGTAAACACCGGGGAGCTGTTTTTT. Translating it yields CASSLVKAGVNTGELFF.

This sequence joins TRBV5-6 and TRBJ1-3, with no clear D. CDR1 is SGHDT, CDR2 YYEEEE, per germline. Trimming removed 0 bases from V and 0 bases from J, with 10 bases in between. The CDR3 has 16 amino acids. The CDR3 spells CASSLGPESSGNTIYF. The CDR3, as DNA: TGTGCCAGCAGCTTGGGGCCGGAGAGCTCTGGAAACACCATATATTTT. Using reference TRBV5-6 and TRBJ1-3 for the parts outside the CDR3, the full variable domain is DAGVTQSPTHLIKTRGQQVTLRCSPKSGHDTVSWYQQALGQGPQFIFQYYEEEERQRGNFPDRFSGHQFPNYSSELNVNALLLGDSALYLCASSLGPESSGNTIYFGEGSWLTVV.